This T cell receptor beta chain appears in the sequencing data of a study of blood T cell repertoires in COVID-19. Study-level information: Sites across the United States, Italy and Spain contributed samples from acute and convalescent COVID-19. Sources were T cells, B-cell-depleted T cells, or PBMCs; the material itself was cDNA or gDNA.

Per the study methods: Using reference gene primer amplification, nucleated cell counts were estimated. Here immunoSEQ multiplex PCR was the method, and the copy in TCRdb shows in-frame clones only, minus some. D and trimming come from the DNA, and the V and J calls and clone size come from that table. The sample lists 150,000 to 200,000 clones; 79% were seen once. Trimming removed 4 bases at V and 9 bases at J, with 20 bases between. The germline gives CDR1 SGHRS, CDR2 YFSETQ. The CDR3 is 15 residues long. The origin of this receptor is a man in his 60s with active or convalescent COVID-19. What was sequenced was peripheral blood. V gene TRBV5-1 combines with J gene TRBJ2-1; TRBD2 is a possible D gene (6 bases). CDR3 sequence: CASSPSSDWEAEQFF. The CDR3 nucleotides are TGCGCCAGCAGCCCTTCCTCGGACTGGGAGGCTGAGCAGTTCTTC. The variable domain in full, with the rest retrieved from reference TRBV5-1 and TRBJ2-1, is KAGVTQTPRYLIKTRGQQVTLSCSPISGHRSVSWYQQTPGQGLQFLFEYFSETQRNKGNFPGRFSGRQFSNSRSEMNVSTLELGDSALYLCASSPSSDWEAEQFFGPGTRLTVL.